This TCR beta chain emerged from a study of blood T cell repertoires in COVID-19. Overall study: Samples came from the United States, Italy and Spain, spanning acute and convalescent COVID-19.

The CDR3 consists of 13 residues. V dropped 6 bases and J dropped 7; count of bases not matched to a gene: 6. Produced via immunoSEQ multiplex PCR; TCRdb's table is partial and in-frame only. The sample lists about 170,000 clones, 80% to 90% seen once, with around 3.5% in the top ten. The chain recombines TRBV12-3 or TRBV12-4 with TRBJ1-2; the match to TRBD1 covers 9 bases. The receptor was derived from a man younger than 35 with active or convalescent COVID-19. Source material: peripheral blood. The CDR3 DNA reads TGTGCCAGCAGAGGGACAGGGAGGGGTGGCTACACCTTC. Encoded protein: CASRGTGRGGYTF.